This TCR beta chain was identified during a study of regulatory T cells in long-lasting Graves disease. On the study more broadly: Persistence in Graves' disease denoted antithyroid drug use beyond 5 years alongside positive TSH receptor antibodies.

Per the germline V gene, CDR1 is MNHEY and CDR2 is SVGEGT. This CDR3 contains 14 residues. Trimming took 4 bases from V and 4 from J, leaving 14 bases between them. Ten or more counts support this clonotype. The target antigen is unknown. For TCR beta, libraries came from iRepertoire HTBI primers and Arm-PCR of CDR3 regions. TCRdb analysed the multiplex PCR reads with MiXCR anew, one entry per CDR3 protein. The data hold roughly 500,000 distinct CDR3 sequences, with roughly 20% observed a single time. Points from the study as a whole: There were preferences for TRBV28, TRBJ1-2 and TRBJ2-5 in persistent disease. Lower TCR diversity characterized persistent Graves' patients relative to newly diagnosed patients.

The time point was: persistent/refractory GD, antithyroid drugs over 5 years with positive TRAb. The TCR library was made from RNA extracted from PBMCs. Graves' disease was diagnosed by American Thyroid Association guidelines. This receptor was taken from a female donor with Graves disease. Source: peripheral blood mononuclear cells (PBMCs), taken when the disease was refractory, from a patient treated with antithyroid drugs. The rearrangement uses TRBV6-2 or TRBV6-3 and TRBJ2-7; tentative D call: TRBD1 (6 bases). CDR3 loop: CASSSTGTQYEQYF. In nucleotides, the CDR3 is TGTGCCAGCAGTTCTACCGGGACACAATACGAGCAGTACTTC.